The rows below give T cell receptor beta chains drawn from one sample of a study of shared clonotypes between healthy human individuals. Some clones are missing from TCRdb's copy, which holds only in-frame ones; the method was immunoSEQ multiplex PCR. The data contain fewer than 850,000 clones, 95% to 97% of them seen just once; the ten biggest clones take up about 0.21%. The source material was naive CD8+ T cells sorted from blood. The receptor set was obtained from a man aged 30 to 39 in good health. CDR3s include the opening cysteine and the closing phenylalanine or tryptophan. A D gene is named only where the DNA matches it firmly. Only some rows state a clone size, as once, few, many or a class for expanded clones.

V gene	J gene	clone size	D gene	CDR3 DNA	CDR3 protein
TRBV11-3	TRBJ2-7	NA	NA	TGTGCCAGCAGCCCTTGGACAGATTCCTACGAGCAGTACTTC	CASSPWTDSYEQYF
TRBV10-2	TRBJ1-2	NA	NA	TGCGCCAGCAGTGAGGCAGGGGCGCTCTTCTATGGCTACACCTTC	CASSEAGALFYGYTF
TRBV9	TRBJ1-3	NA	NA	TGTGCCAGCAGCGGAATGAGCTCTGGAAACACCATATATTTT	CASSGMSSGNTIYF
TRBV19	TRBJ2-7	NA	TRBD1	TGTGCCAGTAGTATAGCTACAGGGGGCTACGAGCAGTACTTC	CASSIATGGYEQYF
TRBV11-2	TRBJ2-7	NA	NA	TGTGCCAGCAGCCACGGGGGCAGCTCCTACGAGCAGTACTTC	CASSHGGSSYEQYF
TRBV28	TRBJ2-7	once	NA	TGTGCCAGCACCTTAGGAGCAGGGAACGAGCAGTACTTC	CASTLGAGNEQYF
TRBV2	TRBJ2-7	NA	TRBD1	TGTGCCAGCAGTGACCGGGACAGGACCTACGAGCAGTACTTC	CASSDRDRTYEQYF
TRBV5-4	TRBJ2-2	NA	NA	TGTGCCAGCAGCTTTCGGATCGGTGGGGAGCTGTTTTTT	CASSFRIGGELFF
TRBV7-8	TRBJ1-1	NA	NA	TGTGCCAGCAGCACAACGAACACTGAAGCTTTCTTT	CASSTTNTEAFF
TRBV7-2	TRBJ2-7	NA	TRBD1	TGTGCCAGCAGCTTAGGGACAGGGTGGTACGAGCAGTACTTC	CASSLGTGWYEQYF
TRBV18	TRBJ2-7	NA	NA	TGTGCCAGCTCGACGGGTTTGGGGATGATCGACGAGCAGTACTTC	CASSTGLGMIDEQYF
TRBV11-2	TRBJ2-1	NA	TRBD2	TGTGCCAGCAGTCTTCCGGGGGGGTACAATGAGCAGTTCTTC	CASSLPGGYNEQFF
TRBV28	TRBJ2-7	NA	NA	TGTGCCAGCAGTTTAGGCAGAGCCTACGAGCAGTACTTC	CASSLGRAYEQYF
TRBV27	TRBJ2-7	NA	TRBD2	TGTGCCAGCAGGCAAACTCTAGCGGGCCCCGATACCTACGAGCAGTACTTC	CASRQTLAGPDTYEQYF
TRBV29-1	TRBJ2-3	NA	NA	TGCAGCGCCAGGTTCACAGATACGCAGTATTTT	CSARFTDTQYF
TRBV25-1	TRBJ1-3	NA	NA	TGTGCCAGCAGCGCGACAGTAGACAGAAACACCATATATTTT	CASSATVDRNTIYF
TRBV2	TRBJ1-2	NA	NA	TGTGCCAGCAGTGGAGGGGTCCCCTTC	CASSGGVPF
TRBV27	TRBJ2-3	NA	TRBD2	TGTGCCAGCTCGGGACTAGCGGGAGGTAGGGAAACGCAGTATTTT	CASSGLAGGRETQYF
TRBV28	TRBJ1-1	NA	TRBD1	TGTGCCAGCAGTCGCTGGGGGGACAGCCTAATGAACACTGAAGCTTTCTTT	CASSRWGDSLMNTEAFF
TRBV4-1	TRBJ2-2	NA	TRBD2	TGCGCCAGCAGCCAAGGTTTCTTCCGGGCGGGAGCGATCGGGGAGCTGTTTTTT	CASSQGFFRAGAIGELFF
TRBV18	TRBJ2-2	NA	NA	TGTGCCAGCTCACCAATGGCTGAACTATACAACACCGGGGAGCTGTTTTTT	CASSPMAELYNTGELFF
TRBV19	TRBJ2-3	NA	TRBD2	TGTGCCAGTAGTACGGGACTAGCGGGAGGACCAGATACGCAGTATTTT	CASSTGLAGGPDTQYF
TRBV4-3	TRBJ2-1	NA	NA	TGCGCCAGCAGCCAAGATCAGGGATTGTCCTACAATGAGCAGTTCTTC	CASSQDQGLSYNEQFF
TRBV7-9	TRBJ1-4	NA	NA	TGTGCCAGCAGCTTGTCTACGCGTGGTGAAAAACTGTTTTTT	CASSLSTRGEKLFF
TRBV5-1	TRBJ2-5	NA	NA	TGCGCCAGCAGTTCTACTCTTCTAGCGAACCAAGAGACCCAGTACTTC	CASSSTLLANQETQYF
TRBV29-1	TRBJ1-1	NA	TRBD1	TGCAGCTCGACAGGGGAGCTGAACACTGAAGCTTTCTTT	CSSTGELNTEAFF